Listed below are T cell receptor beta chains from one sample, sequenced in a study of cytomegalovirus exposure and HLA in healthy donors. TCRdb's table, derived via immunoSEQ multiplex PCR, lists solely in-frame clones and lacks some. Of over 100,000 clones in the sample, more than 65% were seen once. The sample was PBMCs. Receptor source: a woman aged 18-29 years in good health and CMV-seropositive. Each CDR3 is given with its conserved first and last residue. D genes are given only for firm matches. Size tells how often a clone was seen (once, few, many) or the class of an expanded clone, and some rows leave it out.

CDR3aa	CDR3nt	d_gene	v_gene	j_gene	abundance
CASSKQGAQRGYTF	TGTGCCAGCAGCAAACAGGGGGCGCAGAGAGGCTACACCTTC	TRBD1	TRBV6-5	TRBJ1-2	-
CARSLGPVSFRTYEQYF	TGTGCCAGAAGCCTCGGTCCCGTCTCATTTAGAACCTACGAGCAGTACTTC	-	TRBV7-5	TRBJ2-7	once
CASSGSGTHNSPLHF	TGTGCCAGCAGTGGATCCGGGACACATAATTCACCCCTCCACTTT	-	TRBV2	TRBJ1-6	once
CASSTGGNQPQHF	TGTGCCAGCAGCACAGGGGGCAATCAGCCCCAGCATTTT	TRBD1	TRBV13	TRBJ1-5	-
CASSDPSGGNQPQHF	TGTGCCAGCAGTGACCCTAGTGGCGGCAATCAGCCCCAGCATTTT	-	TRBV25-1	TRBJ1-5	once
CASRAMGGVNEQFF	TGTGCCAGCAGGGCAATGGGAGGGGTCAATGAGCAGTTCTTC	TRBD2	TRBV6-5	TRBJ2-1	-
CASSDRGGLGTQYF	TGTGCCAGCAGTGACCGAGGGGGCCTCGGGACCCAGTACTTC	TRBD1	TRBV2	TRBJ2-5	few
CASSGQGRRELFF	TGTGCCAGCAGCGGACAGGGCCGAAGGGAGCTGTTTTTT	TRBD1	TRBV5-6	TRBJ2-2	-
CASRSGLFNTGELFF	TGTGCCAGCAGGTCAGGGCTTTTTAACACCGGGGAGCTGTTTTTT	-	TRBV28	TRBJ2-2	-
CSSSPKQYEQYF	TGTTCCAGCAGCCCTAAACAGTACGAGCAGTACTTC	-	TRBV7-9	TRBJ2-7	-
CASSLDSGTYEQYF	TGTGCCAGCAGCTTAGACAGCGGTACCTACGAGCAGTACTTC	-	TRBV7-2	TRBJ2-7	once
CASSFCGMNTEAFF	TGTGCCAGCAGTTTTTGCGGGATGAACACTGAAGCTTTCTTT	-	TRBV27	TRBJ1-1	few
CASSFGTGELFF	TGTGCCAGCAGCTTCGGGACCGGGGAGCTGTTTTTT	-	TRBV13	TRBJ2-2	-
CASSQTGHLYEQYF	TGTGCCAGCAGCCAGACAGGTCACCTCTACGAGCAGTACTTC	-	TRBV6-5	TRBJ2-7	few
CASSYGGVGGNTIYF	TGTGCCAGCAGTTACGGAGGGGTGGGGGGAAACACCATATATTTT	-	TRBV6-6	TRBJ1-3	-
CASSLDAVMNTEAFF	TGTGCCAGCAGCTTAGATGCGGTAATGAACACTGAAGCTTTCTTT	-	TRBV11-2	TRBJ1-1	-
CASSTPGQYYGYTF	TGTGCCAGCAGTACTCCGGGACAGTACTATGGCTACACCTTC	TRBD1	TRBV6-1	TRBJ1-2	-
CASKPGTGSLYEQYF	TGTGCCAGTAAGCCCGGGACAGGGTCCCTCTACGAGCAGTACTTC	TRBD1	TRBV19	TRBJ2-7	-
CASSYPDRVNTEAFF	TGTGCCAGCAGTTACCCCGACAGGGTAAACACTGAAGCTTTCTTT	TRBD1	TRBV6-6	TRBJ1-1	few
CASSVYVSSYEQYF	TGTGCCAGCAGCGTATATGTCAGCTCCTACGAGCAGTACTTC	-	TRBV9	TRBJ2-7	once
CASSGGQLQVGYEQYF	TGTGCCAGCAGTGGGGGCCAGCTCCAAGTGGGCTACGAGCAGTACTTC	-	TRBV2	TRBJ2-7	-
CASARTGNTGELFF	TGTGCCAGTGCCCGGACAGGGAACACCGGGGAGCTGTTTTTT	TRBD1	TRBV25-1	TRBJ2-2	-
CASSGRDRGNTIYF	TGTGCCAGCAGCGGCCGGGACAGGGGAAACACCATATATTTT	-	TRBV21-1	TRBJ1-3	-
CASSGRFATNEKLFF	TGTGCCAGTAGTGGGCGGTTTGCAACTAATGAAAAACTGTTTTTT	-	TRBV6-1	TRBJ1-4	-
CASSQGQAGELFF	TGTGCCAGCAGCCAAGGCCAGGCCGGGGAGCTGTTTTTT	-	TRBV16	TRBJ2-2	-
CASARDLGRETQYF	TGTGCCAGTGCCAGGGACCTCGGGAGGGAGACCCAGTACTTC	TRBD2	TRBV19	TRBJ2-5	-
CASSLGLAGPGTQYF	TGTGCCAGCAGCCTCGGACTAGCGGGGCCTGGGACCCAGTACTTC	TRBD2	TRBV14	TRBJ2-5	-
CASSEFSRENTEAFF	TGTGCCAGCAGTGAATTCTCCCGGGAGAACACTGAAGCTTTCTTT	-	TRBV25-1	TRBJ1-1	-
CASIESGFSGANVLTF	TGTGCCAGCATCGAGTCAGGGTTCTCTGGGGCCAACGTCCTGACTTTC	-	TRBV21-1	TRBJ2-6	-
CASSSRGRGGGVDTQYF	TGTGCCAGCAGCTCTCGGGGTAGGGGCGGGGGAGTGGATACGCAGTATTTT	TRBD2	TRBV11-2	TRBJ2-3	-
CASSLTDSYEQYF	TGTGCCAGCAGCCTTACTGACAGCTACGAGCAGTACTTC	-	TRBV28	TRBJ2-7	few